This is a list of T cell receptor beta chains from one sample in a study of blood T cell repertoires in COVID-19. Using immunoSEQ multiplex PCR, the repertoire was profiled, and TCRdb retains in-frame clones only, with some absent. The data show 210,000 or so clones, with around nine tenths seen just once and 5.5% to 7.5% held by the top ten. The specimen was peripheral blood. The receptor set was obtained from a man between 35 and 55 years old with acute or convalescent COVID-19. CDR3s leave out the opening cysteine and the closing phenylalanine or tryptophan. Fields, in order: CDR3 protein, CDR3 length, V gene, J gene.

ASSSLAGRSTEAF	13	TRBV7-2	TRBJ1-1
SAQLSYEQY	9	TRBV20-1	TRBJ2-7
ASSLTGGYNEQF	12	TRBV28	TRBJ2-1
ASSENRGRGGTEAF	14	TRBV19	TRBJ1-1
ASSMQGAGANVLT	13	TRBV19	TRBJ2-6
ASSLGGRGQGGETQY	15	TRBV5-4	TRBJ2-5
ASSPDSREQF	10	TRBV6-5	TRBJ2-1
ASSSGGQETQY	11	TRBV5-1	TRBJ2-5
ASSLLDTATYEQY	13	TRBV27	TRBJ2-7
ATSDASSGANVLT	13	TRBV24-1	TRBJ2-6
ASSLVPQFRGTQY	13	TRBV11-2	TRBJ2-5
ASSESGSNQPQH	12	TRBV25-1	TRBJ1-5
ASSPTAGTGANVLT	14	TRBV7-3	TRBJ2-6
ASSSVGDDSNQPQH	14	TRBV5-5	TRBJ1-5
ASTLAGATDTQY	12	TRBV6-5	TRBJ2-3
ASSENRGNTEAF	12	TRBV6-1	TRBJ1-1
ATDAQGIQPQH	11	TRBV19	TRBJ1-5
ASSPTSEKAF	10	TRBV2	TRBJ1-1
ASRRDRTEYEQF	12	TRBV19	TRBJ2-1
ASSPQAGKNTEAF	13	TRBV28	TRBJ1-1
ASSLQAGVNEQY	12	TRBV5-1	TRBJ2-7
SARGTGAIDEQY	12	TRBV29-1	TRBJ2-7
ANGGLSSYEQY	11	TRBV2	TRBJ2-7
ASSLLDRKNTEAF	13	TRBV5-6	TRBJ1-1
ASSLGPSYGYT	11	TRBV12-3/TRBV12-4	TRBJ1-2
ASSLQGGIQY	10	TRBV5-4	TRBJ2-4
ATRDSVGELF	10	TRBV24-1	TRBJ2-2
ASSESGTEAF	10	TRBV10-1	TRBJ1-1
AGGQTYSNQPQH	12	TRBV6-5	TRBJ1-5
ASSYGTFYEQY	11	TRBV28	TRBJ2-7
ASSVGGGIETQY	12	TRBV9	TRBJ2-5
ASSYSTGLEQY	11	TRBV6-2/TRBV6-3	TRBJ2-7
ASSYSSISPLH	11	TRBV6-5	TRBJ1-6